Included here is one T cell receptor beta chain sequence, with context. The CDR3 spans 14 residues. CDR1 MDHEN and CDR2 SYDVKM come from the germline V gene. V lost 8 bases, J lost 2 bases, and 8 bases stayed unmatched. The data were taken from a study of OX40 agonist ivuxolimab in advanced cancers. Study context: As their treatment, patients were administered ivuxolimab, an agonistic anti-OX40 (CD134) antibody. Patients enrolled in dose escalation were diagnosed with hepatocellular carcinoma, melanoma, renal cell or head and neck cancer.

Profiled with immunoSEQ multiplex PCR; TCRdb holds only in-frame clones, not every one. Altogether approximately 100,000 clones are present, roughly 90% being singletons, with the ten largest covering roughly 0.79%. The specimen comprised CD4+ or CD8+ T cells sorted from blood, sampled in a trial of the OX40 agonist ivuxolimab. The rearrangement links TRBV28 to TRBJ1-2; 7 bases match TRBD1. The TCR was taken from an adult with an advanced solid tumor such as melanoma, head and neck, liver or kidney cancer. CDR3 in DNA: TGTGCCAGCTTCGGACAGGCCCCCAACTATGGCTACACCTTC. Translated: CASFGQAPNYGYTF.